This TCR beta chain was profiled in a study of blood T cells in healthy people across ages. Study results and limitations: Possibly confounding the expanded clonotype changes was the fact that donor CMV status was unknown. Conclusively comparing naive with antigen-experienced cells was impossible with unsorted PBMCs.

For the second PCR, which ran for roughly 7 to 11 cycles, a sample-barcoded 5' primer and a J-beta primer mix were used. Each single sample gave us at least 2.5 million CDR3-containing paired-end reads. TCRdb re-derived calls from the 5' RACE reads in MiXCR, one entry per CDR3 protein. This sample has hundreds of thousands of distinct CDR3 sequences; 29% occur once, and the top ten carry roughly a sixth. CDR3 length: 17 amino acids. After removal of 4 bases from V and 2 bases from J, the junction contained 11 bases not matched to a gene. Germline V gene data show CDR1 as DFQATT and CDR2 as SNEGSKA (reference sequence). This clonotype showed up many times. No antigen is known for it. Healthy individuals of Caucasian origin from Russia, aged 6 to 90, served as donors.

The specimen sequenced was blood. The clonotype originates from a woman of 80 years or more in good health. The V gene is TRBV20-1, the J gene TRBJ2-5; the match to TRBD2 covers 12 bases. The CDR3 DNA reads TGCAGTGCTACAGGGGCTAGCGGGGGGGCTTTTCAAGAGACCCAGTACTTC. Translating it yields CSATGASGGAFQETQYF.